Listed below are T cell receptor beta chains from one sample, sequenced in a study of blood T cell repertoires in COVID-19. TCRdb's table, derived via immunoSEQ multiplex PCR, lists solely in-frame clones and lacks some. The sample carries 300,000 or so clones, approximately 86% recorded once. Sequences were obtained from PBMCs or T cells enriched from blood (not recorded which). Receptor source: a woman aged 40 to 50 with acute COVID-19. Both conserved end residues are part of each CDR3. Fields, in order: clone size, D gene, J gene, V gene, CDR3 DNA, CDR3 protein. D genes are given only for firm matches. Clone size is given for some rows only: seen once, a few or many times, or a class if the clone is expanded.

clone_size: -; d_call: TRBD1; j_call: TRBJ2-5; v_call: TRBV11-3; cdr3_nt: TGTGCCAGCAGCTTAGGTTCCTCAGGGGGCCAAGAGACCCAGTACTTC; cdr3_aa: CASSLGSSGGQETQYF
clone_size: -; d_call: TRBD2; j_call: TRBJ2-3; v_call: TRBV11-2; cdr3_nt: TGTGCCAGCAGCTTCGGCGGCGGGGGGGCTCCGAGGCCTCAAGATACGCAGTATTTT; cdr3_aa: CASSFGGGGAPRPQDTQYF
clone_size: -; d_call: TRBD2; j_call: TRBJ2-5; v_call: TRBV11-3; cdr3_nt: TGTGCCAGCAGCTTGAACGGGAGGATCGAGGAGACCCAGTACTTC; cdr3_aa: CASSLNGRIEETQYF
clone_size: -; d_call: TRBD1; j_call: TRBJ2-7; v_call: TRBV7-2; cdr3_nt: TGTGCCAGCAGCTCCTGGGACAGGGGTTATGAGCAGTACTTC; cdr3_aa: CASSSWDRGYEQYF
clone_size: once; d_call: -; j_call: TRBJ2-3; v_call: TRBV6-5; cdr3_nt: TGTGCCAGCAGTTATCCGGGCACAGATACGCAGTATTTT; cdr3_aa: CASSYPGTDTQYF
clone_size: once; d_call: -; j_call: TRBJ1-5; v_call: TRBV19; cdr3_nt: TGTGCCACCCAGTTCCAATCAGGGCAGCCCCAGCATTTT; cdr3_aa: CATQFQSGQPQHF
clone_size: -; d_call: TRBD2; j_call: TRBJ2-7; v_call: TRBV6-2/TRBV6-3; cdr3_nt: TGTGCCAGCAGTTACGGGACTAGCGGCTACGAGCAGTACTTC; cdr3_aa: CASSYGTSGYEQYF
clone_size: -; d_call: -; j_call: TRBJ2-3; v_call: TRBV18; cdr3_nt: TGTGCCAGCTCACCATCGCAGGGTGCCACCACCGCGGGGACGCAGTATTTT; cdr3_aa: CASSPSQGATTAGTQYF
clone_size: -; d_call: TRBD1; j_call: TRBJ1-4; v_call: TRBV27; cdr3_nt: TGTGCCAGCAGTAGAACACGTGACAGGGCCGGTGAAAAACTGTTTTTT; cdr3_aa: CASSRTRDRAGEKLFF
clone_size: -; d_call: -; j_call: TRBJ2-7; v_call: TRBV6-5; cdr3_nt: TGTGCCAGCACCCCCTCCGGGACACTACTCTACGAGCAGTACTTC; cdr3_aa: CASTPSGTLLYEQYF
clone_size: -; d_call: TRBD2; j_call: TRBJ2-1; v_call: TRBV29-1; cdr3_nt: TGCAGCGTTGAAGATCTTAGAAGGGCGGGGGCCTACAATGAGCAGTTCTTC; cdr3_aa: CSVEDLRRAGAYNEQFF
clone_size: -; d_call: -; j_call: TRBJ1-4; v_call: TRBV9; cdr3_nt: TGTGCCAGCAGCGTCGGTGCAACTAATGAAAAACTGTTTTTT; cdr3_aa: CASSVGATNEKLFF
clone_size: -; d_call: TRBD2; j_call: TRBJ2-1; v_call: TRBV4-3; cdr3_nt: TGCGCCAGCAGCCAAGAGGCGGGGGTGATCTACAATGAGCAGTTCTTC; cdr3_aa: CASSQEAGVIYNEQFF
clone_size: -; d_call: -; j_call: TRBJ1-1; v_call: TRBV5-1; cdr3_nt: TGCGCCAGCAGCTCTATCCATTTTATGAACACTGAAGCTTTCTTT; cdr3_aa: CASSSIHFMNTEAFF
clone_size: -; d_call: -; j_call: TRBJ2-4; v_call: TRBV9; cdr3_nt: TGTGCCAGCAGCCCAGAGGTGGCAGGGAACCCTTCCAAAAACATTCAGTACTTC; cdr3_aa: CASSPEVAGNPSKNIQYF
clone_size: once; d_call: -; j_call: TRBJ2-3; v_call: TRBV7-9; cdr3_nt: TGTGCCAGCAGCTTAGTTCGGGGGGCGAATGAGTATTTT; cdr3_aa: CASSLVRGANEYF
clone_size: -; d_call: -; j_call: TRBJ1-3; v_call: TRBV7-2; cdr3_nt: TGTGCCAGCAGCTCAACTCGGGGGGGAAACACCATATATTTT; cdr3_aa: CASSSTRGGNTIYF
clone_size: -; d_call: TRBD1; j_call: TRBJ1-2; v_call: TRBV5-4; cdr3_nt: TGTGCCAGCAGCGAGGACAGGGTATATGGCTACACCTTC; cdr3_aa: CASSEDRVYGYTF
clone_size: -; d_call: -; j_call: TRBJ2-7; v_call: TRBV11-2; cdr3_nt: TGTGCCAGCAGCTTGGACGGGGGGCAGTACTTC; cdr3_aa: CASSLDGGQYF
clone_size: -; d_call: -; j_call: TRBJ2-1; v_call: TRBV7-7; cdr3_nt: TGTGCCAGCAGCTTAACACCATGGAATGAGCAGTTCTTC; cdr3_aa: CASSLTPWNEQFF
clone_size: -; d_call: TRBD2; j_call: TRBJ2-7; v_call: TRBV6-5; cdr3_nt: TGTGCCAGCGATTCCGGGAGCGGGGCTTACGAGCAGTACTTC; cdr3_aa: CASDSGSGAYEQYF
clone_size: -; d_call: TRBD2; j_call: TRBJ2-7; v_call: TRBV18; cdr3_nt: TGTGCCAGCTCACCAGCGGGAGCAGGAACCTCCTACGAGCAGTACTTC; cdr3_aa: CASSPAGAGTSYEQYF
clone_size: -; d_call: -; j_call: TRBJ1-2; v_call: TRBV5-1; cdr3_nt: TGCGCCAGCAGCTTGTTGGGGGGTTCCAACTATGGCTACACCTTC; cdr3_aa: CASSLLGGSNYGYTF
clone_size: -; d_call: TRBD2; j_call: TRBJ2-5; v_call: TRBV7-6; cdr3_nt: TGTGCCAGCAGCTTTCCTAGCGGGAGGGCCAGTGGAGAGACCCAGTACTTC; cdr3_aa: CASSFPSGRASGETQYF
clone_size: -; d_call: -; j_call: TRBJ2-6; v_call: TRBV11-3; cdr3_nt: TGTGCCAGCGGGGCGTCTGGGGCCAACGTCCTGACTTTC; cdr3_aa: CASGASGANVLTF
clone_size: -; d_call: TRBD1; j_call: TRBJ2-2; v_call: TRBV2; cdr3_nt: TGTGCCAGCAGTGATTTAGGGGGCTCTGGGTCCGGGGAGCTGTTTTTT; cdr3_aa: CASSDLGGSGSGELFF
clone_size: -; d_call: TRBD2; j_call: TRBJ2-7; v_call: TRBV28; cdr3_nt: TGTGCCACCGCCGGGACTAGCATTTACGAGCAGTACTTC; cdr3_aa: CATAGTSIYEQYF
clone_size: -; d_call: -; j_call: TRBJ1-5; v_call: TRBV3-1/TRBV3-2; cdr3_nt: TGTGCCAGCAGCCAAGGGGGACATATCAATCAGCCCCAGCATTTT; cdr3_aa: CASSQGGHINQPQHF
clone_size: -; d_call: -; j_call: TRBJ2-7; v_call: TRBV5-1; cdr3_nt: TGCGCCAGCAGCCCCGCCCCGGGACAAACCTACGAGCAGTACTTC; cdr3_aa: CASSPAPGQTYEQYF
clone_size: once; d_call: -; j_call: TRBJ2-7; v_call: TRBV6-5; cdr3_nt: TGTGCCAGCAGCCAAAAGGTGGGGGGATCCTACGAGCAGTACTTC; cdr3_aa: CASSQKVGGSYEQYF
clone_size: once; d_call: -; j_call: TRBJ1-4; v_call: TRBV4-3; cdr3_nt: TGCGCCAGCAGCCAAGCGGTAGGGGTGGATGAAAAACTGTTTTTT; cdr3_aa: CASSQAVGVDEKLFF
clone_size: -; d_call: -; j_call: TRBJ1-1; v_call: TRBV7-2; cdr3_nt: TGTGCCAGCAGTCGACAGAGCACTGAAGCTTTCTTT; cdr3_aa: CASSRQSTEAFF
clone_size: -; d_call: TRBD2; j_call: TRBJ2-5; v_call: TRBV27; cdr3_nt: TGTGCCAGCAGTTTAGGATGGACACGGGGGGTCGAAGAGACCCAGTACTTC; cdr3_aa: CASSLGWTRGVEETQYF
clone_size: -; d_call: TRBD2; j_call: TRBJ2-2; v_call: TRBV3-1/TRBV3-2; cdr3_nt: TGTGCCAGCAGCCAAGATTTGCTAGCGGGAGTTAGCGGGGAGCTGTTTTTT; cdr3_aa: CASSQDLLAGVSGELFF
clone_size: -; d_call: -; j_call: TRBJ2-7; v_call: TRBV28; cdr3_nt: TGTGCCAGCAACCTACTAGCCCGCTCCTACGAGCAGTACTTC; cdr3_aa: CASNLLARSYEQYF
clone_size: once; d_call: TRBD1; j_call: TRBJ1-2; v_call: TRBV5-4; cdr3_nt: TGTGCCAGCAGGCCACAGGGGACCTATGGCTACACCTTC; cdr3_aa: CASRPQGTYGYTF
clone_size: -; d_call: -; j_call: TRBJ2-7; v_call: TRBV30; cdr3_nt: TGTGCCTGGAGTCCCATGGCAGGGATCTACGAGCAGTACTTC; cdr3_aa: CAWSPMAGIYEQYF
clone_size: -; d_call: -; j_call: TRBJ1-4; v_call: TRBV25-1; cdr3_nt: TGTGCCAGCAGTGAACCTCTTGGCAGGGGCCGTGGAGAACTGTTTTTT; cdr3_aa: CASSEPLGRGRGELFF
clone_size: -; d_call: -; j_call: TRBJ2-5; v_call: TRBV6-1; cdr3_nt: TGTGCCAGCAGTGAAGCGGCTAGCCGTGTGACCCAGTACTTC; cdr3_aa: CASSEAASRVTQYF
clone_size: once; d_call: -; j_call: TRBJ1-2; v_call: TRBV3-1/TRBV3-2; cdr3_nt: TGTGCCAGCAGCCAAGAGGCTCAGTATGGCTACACCTTC; cdr3_aa: CASSQEAQYGYTF
clone_size: once; d_call: TRBD1; j_call: TRBJ1-5; v_call: TRBV6-2/TRBV6-3; cdr3_nt: TGTGCCAGCAGCCGGACAGGGATATCGGGTCAGCCCCAGCATTTT; cdr3_aa: CASSRTGISGQPQHF
clone_size: -; d_call: TRBD2; j_call: TRBJ2-2; v_call: TRBV28; cdr3_nt: TGTGCCAGCATCAACCTTATCCCCAGACTAGCGGGAGGCCCCTTTAACACCGGGGAGCTGTTTTTT; cdr3_aa: CASINLIPRLAGGPFNTGELFF
clone_size: -; d_call: TRBD1; j_call: TRBJ1-2; v_call: TRBV19; cdr3_nt: TGTGCCAGTAGTACCTGGACAGGGGTGGACTATGGCTACACCTTC; cdr3_aa: CASSTWTGVDYGYTF
clone_size: -; d_call: -; j_call: TRBJ2-2; v_call: TRBV18; cdr3_nt: TGTGCCAGCTCACCAATCCGGGGGACAGAGAGCACCGGGGAGCTGTTTTTT; cdr3_aa: CASSPIRGTESTGELFF
clone_size: -; d_call: -; j_call: TRBJ1-1; v_call: TRBV15; cdr3_nt: TGTGCCACCAGCTTAGACGGGCGGACAAACACTGAAGCTTTCTTT; cdr3_aa: CATSLDGRTNTEAFF
clone_size: -; d_call: -; j_call: TRBJ1-4; v_call: TRBV5-4; cdr3_nt: TGTGCCAGCAGCTCCGATCTTGGGGCGAACGATGCAACTAATGAAAAACTGTTTTTT; cdr3_aa: CASSSDLGANDATNEKLFF
clone_size: -; d_call: -; j_call: TRBJ1-2; v_call: TRBV10-3; cdr3_nt: TGTGCCATCAGTGGGTCGTTTGGGGGGGCGGATGGCTACACCTTC; cdr3_aa: CAISGSFGGADGYTF
clone_size: -; d_call: -; j_call: TRBJ2-7; v_call: TRBV28; cdr3_nt: TGTGCCACCGCCTCCGGTGCAGGGGGGCCCTACGAGCAGTACTTC; cdr3_aa: CATASGAGGPYEQYF
clone_size: -; d_call: -; j_call: TRBJ1-6; v_call: TRBV18; cdr3_nt: TGTGCCAGCTCCCTCAACTCTGACAGAGGCGGTTCACCCCTCCACTTT; cdr3_aa: CASSLNSDRGGSPLHF
clone_size: -; d_call: -; j_call: TRBJ2-3; v_call: TRBV5-5; cdr3_nt: TGTGCCAGCAGGACAACCTCTAGCACAGATACGCAGTATTTT; cdr3_aa: CASRTTSSTDTQYF
clone_size: -; d_call: TRBD1; j_call: TRBJ1-6; v_call: TRBV2; cdr3_nt: TGTGCCAGCAGTAAGGACAGGGGCGGGAATTCACCCCTCCACTTT; cdr3_aa: CASSKDRGGNSPLHF
clone_size: few; d_call: TRBD1; j_call: TRBJ1-2; v_call: TRBV5-1; cdr3_nt: TGCGCCAGCAGCTGGGGACAGGCCCATTCTAACTATGGCTACACCTTC; cdr3_aa: CASSWGQAHSNYGYTF
clone_size: -; d_call: TRBD1; j_call: TRBJ1-5; v_call: TRBV6-2/TRBV6-3; cdr3_nt: TGTGCCAGCAGTACGCGGACAGGGGGATATAATCAGCCCCAGCATTTT; cdr3_aa: CASSTRTGGYNQPQHF
clone_size: -; d_call: TRBD1; j_call: TRBJ2-1; v_call: TRBV2; cdr3_nt: TGTGCCAGCAGTTACCAACAGGGGCCGTACAATGAGCAGTTCTTC; cdr3_aa: CASSYQQGPYNEQFF
clone_size: once; d_call: TRBD1; j_call: TRBJ2-1; v_call: TRBV6-5; cdr3_nt: TGTGCCAGCAGTTACGACAGGGTGGGTAATGAGCAGTTCTTC; cdr3_aa: CASSYDRVGNEQFF